The T cell receptor (beta chain) described here comes from a study of cytomegalovirus exposure and HLA in healthy donors. Points from the study as a whole: Clusters of TCRs from the first cohort tended to co-occur in the approximately 120 validation repertoires (as a later analysis found). Cytomegalovirus status, reportedly, was diagnosed with high specificity and sensitivity by the classifier. In vitro testing confirmed a few CMV-associated chains as specific for CMV antigens.

This clone has a handful of counts. The antigen remains undetermined. CDR1 SQVTM and CDR2 ANQGSEA come from the germline V gene. The CDR3 totals 11 residues. V was pared by 7 bases and J by 3 bases, with 9 bases between. This table comes from immunoSEQ multiplex PCR, and its TCRdb copy is limited to in-frame clones, with some not included. The table shows some 250,000 clones, with roughly 86% occurring only once. The donors formed part of the roughly 110-subject validation cohort, distinct from the approximately 630-subject first cohort. The origin of this receptor is a woman younger than 45 in good health and CMV-seropositive. The chain joins TRBV29-1 to TRBJ1-1, with a possible D match to TRBD1 (5 bases). The source material was PBMCs. The CDR3, as DNA: TGCAGCGCAGGGATGGACACTGAAGCTTTCTTT. Translated: CSAGMDTEAFF.